This TCR beta chain was recorded in a study of CD8 T cells in Susac syndrome. To note about this clonotype: Its antigen is still unknown.

TEMRA cells were enriched by FACS, and CD4+ and CD8+ T cells were negatively isolated. A quantity of roughly 0.5 to 1 ug RNA underwent reverse transcription using random hexamers. The TCR beta CDR3 was amplified by immunoSEQ multiplex PCR across 54 Vbeta, 13 Jbeta. TCRdb re-analysed the immunoSEQ multiplex PCR reads in MiXCR, keeping a single row per CDR3 protein. The sample has 100,000 to 110,000 distinct CDR3 sequences; around 95% are singletons. The study's findings and limits: CD8+ clonal expansion in Susac was maximal in TEMRA cells and in active patients. Within total CD8+ repertoires, sixteen Susac-specific public clones were found, and within CD8+ TEMRA repertoires, about 5.

Sample: CD8+ T cells from PBMCs. This clonotype was sampled from a human donor with Susac syndrome.

CDR3 DNA sequence: TGCAGCGTTCACGGTGCCGTAGGGGGTGAGCAGTTCTTC. Translated: CSVHGAVGGEQFF. J is TRBJ2-1 and V is TRBV29-1, with D possibly TRBD1 on 6 matching bases. This CDR3 spans 13 amino acids. V was cut by 5 bases and J by 9 bases, with 17 bases left in between. Germline V lookup: CDR1 SQVTM, CDR2 ANQGSEA.